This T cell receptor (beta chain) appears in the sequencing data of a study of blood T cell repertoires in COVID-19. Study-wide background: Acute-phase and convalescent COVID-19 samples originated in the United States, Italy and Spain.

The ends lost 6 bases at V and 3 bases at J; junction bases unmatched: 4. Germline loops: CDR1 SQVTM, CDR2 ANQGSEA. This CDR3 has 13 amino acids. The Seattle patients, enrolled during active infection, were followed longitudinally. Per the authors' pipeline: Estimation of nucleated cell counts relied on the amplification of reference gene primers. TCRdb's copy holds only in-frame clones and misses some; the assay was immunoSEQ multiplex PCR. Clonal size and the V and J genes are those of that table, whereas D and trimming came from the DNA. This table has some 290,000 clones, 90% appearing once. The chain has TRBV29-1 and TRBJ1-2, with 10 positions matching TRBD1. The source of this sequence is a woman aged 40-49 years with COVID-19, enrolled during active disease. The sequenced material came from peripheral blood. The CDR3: CSVRDRGDYGYTF. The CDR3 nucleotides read TGCAGCGTCCGGGACAGGGGAGACTATGGCTACACCTTC.